The rows below give T cell receptor beta chains drawn from one sample of a study of blood T cell repertoires in COVID-19. This table comes from immunoSEQ multiplex PCR, and its TCRdb copy is limited to in-frame clones, with some not included. The table has over 200,000 clones, 70% to 90% seen once. Material for sequencing was peripheral blood. The receptors derive from a woman aged 40 to 50 who had recovered from COVID-19. The CDR3 runs from the conserved cysteine through the conserved F or W. D genes are given only for firm matches. The listing skips clone size in some rows; elsewhere it reads once, few, many or a size class.

j_call v_call clone_size d_call cdr3_aa cdr3_nt
TRBJ2-3 TRBV29-1 . TRBD1 CSGRTGADTQYF TGCAGCGGGCGGACAGGGGCAGATACGCAGTATTTT
TRBJ2-3 TRBV9 . . CASSDRLGRSTDTQYF TGTGCCAGCAGCGACCGACTAGGAAGGTCTACAGATACGCAGTATTTT
TRBJ1-2 TRBV27 few . CASSLSPGPNYGYTF TGTGCCAGCAGTTTAAGTCCAGGCCCTAACTATGGCTACACCTTC
TRBJ1-2 TRBV30 . TRBD1 CAWRGGDRDNYGYTF TGTGCCTGGAGGGGGGGGGACAGGGATAACTATGGCTACACCTTC
TRBJ2-1 TRBV11-3 . TRBD2 CASSLGTSGRGGSYNEQFF TGTGCCAGCAGCTTAGGTACTAGCGGGAGGGGGGGCTCCTACAATGAGCAGTTCTTC
TRBJ1-2 TRBV6-2/TRBV6-3 few . CASSYRSGYGYTF TGTGCCAGCAGTTATCGGAGTGGCTATGGCTACACCTTC
TRBJ2-3 TRBV9 . . CASSPLGATTDTSQYF TGTGCCAGCAGCCCCCTGGGGGCCACCACAGATACGTCGCAGTATTTT
TRBJ2-2 TRBV6-7 few TRBD2 CASSRTSGGNTGELFF TGTGCCAGCAGCCGGACTAGCGGGGGGAACACCGGGGAGCTGTTTTTT
TRBJ2-1 TRBV19 . TRBD2 CASSPPGLAGANEQFF TGTGCCAGTAGTCCCCCAGGCCTAGCGGGGGCCAATGAGCAGTTCTTC
TRBJ1-2 TRBV28 few . CASSLSGRGYYGYTF TGTGCCAGCAGTTTAAGCGGCAGGGGTTACTATGGCTACACCTTC
TRBJ2-3 TRBV7-2 . . CASSKGGGADTQYF TGTGCCAGCAGCAAAGGGGGAGGGGCAGATACGCAGTATTTT